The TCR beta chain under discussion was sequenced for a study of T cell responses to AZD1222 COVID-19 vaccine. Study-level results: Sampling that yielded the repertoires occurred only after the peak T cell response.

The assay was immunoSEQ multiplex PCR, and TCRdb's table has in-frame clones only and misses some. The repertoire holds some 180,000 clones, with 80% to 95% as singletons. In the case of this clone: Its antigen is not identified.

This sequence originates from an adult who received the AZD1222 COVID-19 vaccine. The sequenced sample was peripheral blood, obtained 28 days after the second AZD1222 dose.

As DNA, the CDR3 is TGTGCCAGCAGCGGCCGCGGATTCCGGGGGACCGGGGAGCTGTTTTTT. Translated, it gives CASSGRGFRGTGELFF. The chain combines TRBV7-9 with TRBJ2-2; possible D gene TRBD2, 6 bases. Germline loops: CDR1 SEHNR, CDR2 FQNEAQ (reference sequence). Trimming left V 5 bases short and J 5 bases short, with 18 bases between. The CDR3 is 16 residues long.